The 28 T cell receptor beta chains below come from one sample, sequenced in a study of T cell responses to AZD1222 COVID-19 vaccine. Profiled with immunoSEQ multiplex PCR; TCRdb holds only in-frame clones, not every one. The data show around 95,000 clones, 70% to 90% seen once. The sequencing here drew on peripheral blood, taken on day 0 of AZD1222 vaccination. The source is an adult in good health.

The genes are TRBV7-2 and TRBJ2-7; no clear D gene. Per germline, CDR1 SGHTA and CDR2 FQGNSA. V gave up 1 base and J gave up 2 bases, with 9 bases separating them. The CDR3 loop spans 14 amino acids. CDR3 sequence (DNA): TGTGCCAGCAGCTTAGATTGGCAGGCCTACGAGCAGTACTTC. This sequence encodes CASSLDWQAYEQYF.

The chain couples TRBV25-1 to TRBJ1-6, with TRBD1 identical over 7 bases. V lost 6 bases to trimming and J lost 9 bases; unmatched junction nucleotides: 11. Germline CDR1 MGHDK, CDR2 SYGVNS. The CDR3 is made up of 15 amino acids. This chain's CDR3 is CASRAGQSGGSPLHF. CDR3 sequence (DNA): TGTGCCAGCAGAGCGGGACAGTCAGGCGGTTCACCCCTCCACTTT. The full variable domain, in which reference TRBV25-1 and TRBJ1-6 provide the parts outside the CDR3, is EADIYQTPRYLVIGTGKKITLECSQTMGHDKMYWYQQDPGMELHLIHYSYGVNSTEKGDLSSESTVSRIRTEHFPLTLESARPSHTSQYLCASRAGQSGGSPLHFGNGTRLTVT.

The chain combines TRBV11-3 with TRBJ2-1; TRBD2 matches 9 bases. Trimming at V came to 5 bases and at J to 3 bases, leaving 5 bases not matched to a gene. CDR3 length: 15 amino acids. Germline V gives CDR1 SGHNT, CDR2 YENEEA. CDR3 sequence (DNA): TGTGCCAGCAGCCAGCTAGCGGGGAACTACAATGAGCAGTTCTTC. It encodes CASSQLAGNYNEQFF.

This clone was observed once. The CDR3 DNA is TGTGCCAGCAGCTCCGAGAGCACAGATACGCAGTATTTT. It is translated as CASSSESTDTQYF. The chain links TRBV7-9 to TRBJ2-3; D gene ambiguous. The germline gives CDR1 SEHNR, CDR2 FQNEAQ (reference sequence). With 4 bases removed from V and 0 bases from J, the gap between germline ends came to 5 bases. The CDR3 has 13 residues.

This clone appeared a single time. J is TRBJ2-7 and V is TRBV7-9, with D unclear. The CDR3 is 17 residues long. CDR1 and CDR2 from the germline V gene are SEHNR and FQNEAQ (reference sequence). V lost 2 bases to trimming and J lost 6 bases, with 23 bases between them. The CDR3 here is CASSLYPVLDSLFEQYF. CDR3 DNA: TGTGCCAGCAGCTTATACCCCGTGCTAGATAGCCTTTTCGAGCAGTACTTC. Complete variable domain (other parts from reference TRBV7-9 and TRBJ2-7): DTGVSQNPRHKITKRGQNVTFRCDPISEHNRLYWYRQTLGQGPEFLTYFQNEAQLEKSRLLSDRFSAERPKGSFSTLEIQRTEQGDSAMYLCASSLYPVLDSLFEQYFGPGTRLTVT.

This chain uses TRBV5-4 with TRBJ1-1; D uncertain. The germline V and J ends were trimmed by 2 bases and 5 bases, with 7 bases remaining between them. CDR3 length: 12 amino acids. Germline CDR1 SGHNT, CDR2 YYREEE (reference sequence). CDR3 sequence reads: CASSFDVTEAFF. CDR3 DNA sequence: TGTGCCAGCAGCTTTGATGTTACTGAAGCTTTCTTT.

This clone has only one observation. J is TRBJ1-2 and V is TRBV5-1; D gene unclear. In germline, CDR1 is SGHRS, CDR2 YFSETQ. The germline V and J ends were trimmed by 0 bases and 4 bases, with 7 bases remaining between them. CDR3 length: 13 residues. The CDR3 protein is CASSLGEGYGYTF. DNA for the CDR3: TGCGCCAGCAGCTTGGGGGAGGGCTATGGCTACACCTTC.

This chain links TRBV11-2 with TRBJ1-1, with D possibly being TRBD1 (5 bases). Trimming took 5 bases from V and 9 from J, leaving 16 bases between them. Germline-derived CDR1 and CDR2 are SGHAT and FQNNGV. The CDR3 length is 13 residues. CDR3: CASSQRSGAQAFF. The CDR3 nucleotides read TGTGCCAGCAGCCAAAGGAGTGGGGCTCAAGCTTTCTTT.

The J gene is TRBJ1-1, the V gene TRBV20-1; TRBD1 agrees at 7 bases. Germline lookup yields CDR1 DFQATT and CDR2 SNEGSKA (reference sequence). Unmatched junction bases numbered 5, after V lost 3 bases and J lost 1 base. The CDR3 runs 14 residues. The CDR3 spells CSASSGTANTEAFF. The DNA of the CDR3 is TGCAGTGCTAGTTCCGGGACAGCGAACACTGAAGCTTTCTTT.

V gene TRBV27 combines with J gene TRBJ2-3; 7 bases match TRBD1. J lost 7 bases, V lost 5 bases, and 3 bases had no gene match. Germline CDR1 MNHEY, CDR2 SMNVEV (reference sequence). CDR3 length: 12 residues. This chain's CDR3 is CASSQDRNTQYF. CDR3 sequence (DNA): TGTGCCAGCAGTCAGGACAGGAATACGCAGTATTTT.

The chain employs TRBV27 and TRBJ2-1; D is uncertain. This CDR3 region has 15 residues. Trimming pared 5 bases from V and 0 bases from J, leaving 11 bases between. Germline CDR1 and CDR2: MNHEY and SMNVEV (reference sequence). CDR3 protein: CASSPTDLSYNEQFF. DNA of the CDR3: TGTGCCAGCAGTCCGACTGATCTCTCCTACAATGAGCAGTTCTTC.

The CDR3 sequence is CASSLIYLNYGYTF. The CDR3, as DNA: TGTGCCAGCAGTTTAATTTACCTTAACTATGGCTACACCTTC. This chain connects TRBV28 to TRBJ1-2; D ambiguous. The germline V and J ends were trimmed by 2 bases and 1 base, with 8 bases remaining between them. The CDR3 spans 14 residues. Germline V gives CDR1 MDHEN, CDR2 SYDVKM.

The rearrangement uses TRBV30 and TRBJ2-7; tentative D call: TRBD2 (6 bases). This CDR3 contains 13 residues. The germline V and J ends were trimmed by 0 bases and 6 bases, with 12 bases remaining between them. CDR1 and CDR2 (germline): GTSNPN, SVGIG (reference sequence). CDR3 DNA: TGTGCCTGGAGTGTACGTGTCGGGAGCGAGCAGTACTTC. Its protein is CAWSVRVGSEQYF. Looking up the rest from reference TRBV30 and TRBJ2-7 gives the full variable domain: SQTIHQWPATLVQPVGSPLSLECTVEGTSNPNLYWYRQAAGRGLQLLFYSVGIGQISSEVPQNLSASRPQDRQFILSSKKLLLSDSGFYLCAWSVRVGSEQYFGPGTRLTVT.

V gene TRBV19 combines with J gene TRBJ1-5; a weak D match, TRBD1 (6 bases). V lost 4 bases, J lost 2 bases, and 12 bases lay in between. This CDR3 is built from 15 residues. CDR1 is LNHDA, CDR2 SQIVND, per germline (reference sequence). CDR3 sequence (DNA): TGTGCCAGTAGTAGCTTGACAGGAGGCAATCAGCCCCAGCATTTT. Its protein is CASSSLTGGNQPQHF.

The CDR3 here is CASSLAAPNEQFF. The CDR3 nucleotides read TGTGCCAGCAGCTTAGCCGCTCCCAATGAGCAGTTCTTC. This sequence joins TRBV7-2 and TRBJ2-1; D call uncertain. Germline V gene sequence: CDR1 SGHTA, CDR2 FQGNSA. The CDR3 runs 13 residues. Trimming took off 0 bases at V and 6 bases at J, with 6 bases between the two ends.

This chain links TRBV7-9 with TRBJ1-4; the D gene is possibly TRBD1 (5 bases). Trimming took off 5 bases at V and 7 bases at J, with 14 bases between the two ends. The CDR3 runs to 14 residues. CDR1 is SEHNR and CDR2 is FQNEAQ in the germline V gene (reference sequence). Written as DNA, the CDR3 is TGTGCCAGCAGCCACGCAGGGTTGGCTGAAAAACTGTTTTTT. As protein: CASSHAGLAEKLFF.

The V call is TRBV11-2, the J call TRBJ2-3; no clear D. The CDR3 contains 12 residues. Per germline, CDR1 SGHAT and CDR2 FQNNGV. V lost 5 bases, J lost 7 bases, and 10 bases lay in between. The CDR3 DNA reads TGTGCCAGCAGCCCTAGTAGTCATACGCAGTATTTT. It specifies CASSPSSHTQYF.

The V and J genes are TRBV5-4 and TRBJ1-2, with 11 positions matching TRBD1. The CDR3 covers 15 residues. Germline CDR1 SGHNT, CDR2 YYREEE (reference sequence). Losses at the gene ends were 4 bases for V and 4 bases for J; bases not matched to a gene: 6. The CDR3 region is CASSDGTGGLYGYTF. The CDR3 region has the DNA TGTGCCAGCAGCGACGGGACAGGGGGACTCTATGGCTACACCTTC. Supplemented by reference TRBV5-4 and TRBJ1-2, the full variable domain reads ETGVTQSPTHLIKTRGQQVTLRCSSQSGHNTVSWYQQALGQGPQFIFQYYREEENGRGNFPPRFSGLQFPNYSSELNVNALELDDSALYLCASSDGTGGLYGYTFGSGTRLTVV.

The rearrangement uses TRBV28 and TRBJ1-2, with 8 bases aligning to TRBD1. Germline V gene lookup returns CDR1 MDHEN and CDR2 SYDVKM. V shed 6 bases and J 6 bases; nucleotides not matched to a gene: 15. The length of the CDR3 is 16 residues. As DNA, the CDR3 is TGTGCCAGCAGGACTTCAGGGGGCGCGTTACCAAATGGCTACACCTTC. Amino acid sequence: CASRTSGGALPNGYTF.

CDR3 sequence (DNA): TGTGCCATCAGTGAGTCGGGAGCGGGAGGGATCAGCGCCTACGAGCAGTACTTC. The encoded protein is CAISESGAGGISAYEQYF. The chain joins TRBV10-3 to TRBJ2-7; 10 bases match TRBD2. This CDR3 is built from 18 residues. Germline loops: CDR1 ENHRY, CDR2 SYGVKD. The V and J ends lost 0 bases and 2 bases, in that order; junction bases with no gene match: 10.

The chain couples TRBV10-1 to TRBJ1-2, with D hard to call. Germline V gene sequence: CDR1 WNHNN, CDR2 SYGVQD (reference sequence). The CDR3 totals 10 residues. V dropped 8 bases and J dropped 8 bases, with 9 bases sitting between them. CDR3 DNA sequence: TGCGCCAGCGGGCAAGGGGGCTACACCTTC. Encoded protein: CASGQGGYTF.

V usage is TRBV11-2 and J usage is TRBJ1-1; D is ambiguous. From germline, CDR1 is SGHAT and CDR2 FQNNGV. This CDR3 contains 14 residues. Between the trimmed V and J ends, which lost 7 bases and 5 bases, there was a span of 17 bases. The CDR3 DNA is TGTGCCAGCACCGGATCGGGGTTGGAGACTGAAGCTTTCTTT. It yields the protein CASTGSGLETEAFF.

The chain recombines TRBV16 with TRBJ1-4; D uncertain. Germline CDR1 KGHSY, CDR2 FQNENV. The CDR3 loop spans 15 amino acids. V lost 2 bases to trimming and J lost 2 bases, with 9 bases between them. The CDR3 DNA sequence: TGTGCCAGCAGCCAAGCGCCACATACTAATGAAAAACTGTTTTTT. Protein sequence: CASSQAPHTNEKLFF.

This chain connects TRBV19 to TRBJ1-3; D gene uncertain. With 6 bases removed from V and 2 bases from J, the gap between germline ends came to 26 bases. Germline assignment: CDR1 LNHDA and CDR2 SQIVND (reference sequence). This CDR3 spans 19 amino acids. Here the CDR3 reads CASRYLRETDPRAGNTIYF. The DNA for the CDR3 is TGTGCCAGTAGATACCTGCGGGAGACCGATCCGAGGGCTGGAAACACCATATATTTT.

This chain uses TRBV28 with TRBJ2-3; 9 nucleotides line up with TRBD1. The CDR3 totals 15 residues. In germline, CDR1 is MDHEN, CDR2 SYDVKM. Unmatched junction bases numbered 6, after V lost 4 bases and J lost 4 bases. CDR3 sequence (DNA): TGTGCCAGCAGTTCGGGACAGGGAGAATCAGATACGCAGTATTTT. It codes for CASSSGQGESDTQYF.

This clone was counted a few times. V gene TRBV5-4 combines with J gene TRBJ2-2; the D is unclear. Deletions cut 4 bases from V and 2 bases from J, with 6 bases between. Germline CDR1 SGHNT, CDR2 YYREEE (reference sequence). The CDR3 spans 13 residues. In nucleotides, the CDR3 is TGTGCCAGCAGCGTGGACAACACCGGGGAGCTGTTTTTT. Translating it yields CASSVDNTGELFF.

The genes are TRBV10-3 and TRBJ2-3, with 8 bases identical to TRBD2. V gave up 0 bases and J gave up 9 bases; unmatched junction bases: 5. This CDR3 has 14 residues. Germline V gene data show CDR1 as ENHRY and CDR2 as SYGVKD. CDR3 DNA: TGTGCCATCAGTGAGTCGATCGGCGGGGGGACGCAGTATTTT. Translating it yields CAISESIGGGTQYF.

The rearrangement links TRBV7-3 to TRBJ2-5; D uncertain. The CDR3 runs 13 residues. Deletions cut 3 bases from V and 3 bases from J, with 8 bases between. Germline V gene sequence: CDR1 SGHTA, CDR2 FQGTGA. CDR3 protein: CASSLSLEETQYF. The CDR3 nucleotides are TGTGCCAGCAGCTTGTCACTTGAAGAGACCCAGTACTTC.